This paragraph reports one T cell receptor (beta chain). Data came from immunoSEQ multiplex PCR; TCRdb stores just in-frame clones and leaves some out. In the table there are 85,000 to 130,000 clones, 89% of which are singletons. V trimming: 3 bases; J trimming: 0 bases; junction bases outside the gene matches: 12. The germline CDR1 and CDR2 sequences are LGHDT and YNNKEL (reference sequence). CDR3 length: 18 residues. The data originate from a study of T cell responses to AZD1222 COVID-19 vaccine. The sequencing used peripheral blood, collected on day 0 of AZD1222 vaccination. This receptor was obtained from an adult in good health. The chain links TRBV3-1 (or the pseudogene TRBV3-2) to TRBJ1-1, with 8 bases that match TRBD1. CDR3 DNA: TGTGCCAGCAGCCACACCGGGGGGGACAGGAGATTGAACACTGAAGCTTTCTTT. This gives the protein CASSHTGGDRRLNTEAFF.